This TCR beta chain comes out of a study of T cells in Graves' hyperthyroidism and ophthalmopathy (dated by TCRdb to between 2019 and 2020). Turning to the overall study: Peripheral blood was collected at initial diagnosis, before any treatment. Whether ophthalmopathy could be predicted prospectively was tested in an independent validation cohort made up of fewer than 20 hyperthyroidism patients plus 17 patients who later progressed to ophthalmopathy. After sampling, hyperthyroidism patients received methimazole starting at 30 mg daily, and ophthalmopathy patients received high-dose intravenous methylprednisolone. According to the paper, TCR Vbeta CDR3 sequencing was carried out on 135 peripheral blood samples, which came from fewer than 50 ophthalmopathy, some 73 hyperthyroidism and roughly 17 progressor patients. A discovery cohort of about 95 patients, 43 with Graves' ophthalmopathy and over 55 with stable Graves' hyperthyroidism, was used to find distinguishing TCR V-J signatures. The approximately 98 discovery patients were randomly divided into training and test sets at a 7:3 ratio. Thyroid tissue and blood T-cell repertoires from roughly six Graves' hyperthyroidism patients were also compared in the study.

Ophthalmopathy patients had moderately to severely active disease, Clinical Activity Score of at least 3, NOSPECS grade of at least 4, and duration under 3 months. Exclusion was applied to patients with uncontrolled infections, other autoimmune diseases, pregnancy or lactation. Clinical symptoms, serum thyroxine and TRAb, thyroid ultrasound, and orbital computed tomography formed the basis for the diagnoses. PBMCs were separated from roughly 9.3 ml of fresh peripheral blood using Ficoll-Paque density gradient centrifugation. Total RNA was extracted with Trizol reagent, and quality was checked on an Agilent 2100 Bioanalyzer. Remarks on this clonotype: Its antigen is not yet known. Within one base of it there is no much larger clone, and no base qualities were kept.

TCR beta CDR3 regions were amplified from RNA transcripts. For the first round of RT-PCR on the TCR CDR3, the HTBI primer set was used together with the Qiagen OneStep RT-PCR kit. A second multiplex PCR round built the libraries, followed by size selection and purification. Paired-end sequencing of the libraries was performed with 100 bp reads on an Illumina HiSeq2000. The authors' analysis ran thus. Raw data were processed with SOAPnuke, discarding reads with adapters, uncalled bases, mean Phred below 15, or no exact constant-primer or identifier match. High-quality paired reads were merged using COPE v1.2.5, and each unique nucleotide sequence was defined as a clonotype. Clonotypes were aligned to IMGT TRBV, TRBD and TRBJ reference segments using MiTCR v1.1. Only V-J combinations with frequency above 0.0001, covering roughly 99% of repertoires, were analysed. The TCS score was defined as the ratio of F50 (clonal expansion) to E x V (chaos), calculated using BLOSUM62-based TCRdist between CDR3 peptides within each V-J. Welch's t-statistics and random forest reduced approximately 520 V-J features to 10 to 15, which were used in a naive Bayes classifier (R e1071). TCRdb reran the public reads through fastp at Q25 and MiXCR, keeping productive beta chains. Entries that share a CDR3 protein sequence are merged under the most common genes and DNA. These V and J calls derive from TCRdb rather than the authors' analysis. This sample gives around 570,000 distinct CDR3 sequences in total; roughly 21% of them show up just once. 40% to 50% of the sample lies in the top ten.

Via the germline V gene, CDR1 is MDHEN and CDR2 SYDVKM. From cysteine to phenylalanine, the CDR3 is 20 amino acids long. Only the CDR3 region is kept as DNA, spanning 60 bases read in frame from base 1. The germline V and J ends show losses of 6 bases and 2 bases respectively, and no gene match explains 21 bases of the junction. Findings and caveats that apply to the study as a whole: Ophthalmopathy was separated from stable hyperthyroidism by a 13 V-J signature model, with 85% to 90% sensitivity and about 81% specificity obtained in cross-validation and 80%/75% obtained in testing. Sample size was not statistically predetermined, and blinding of investigators to group allocation was not performed. Most expanded thyroid clonotypes (frequency above 0.001) were also found in blood, which suggests that blood repertoires may mirror thyroid immune responses. In validation, the model predicted progression to ophthalmopathy a median of approximately 6.6 months before onset, with roughly 70% sensitivity and 72.22% specificity.

The chain is made from TRBV28 and TRBJ2-1, and 8 bases in between align with TRBD2. The sequencing input was blood. The TCR comes from a man aged 40-55 years with Graves' ophthalmopathy. The CDR3 region reads CASSPKYLSLAAAPYNEQFF. The nucleotide sequence is TGTGCCAGCAGCCCGAAATACCTGTCACTAGCGGCCGCTCCCTACAATGAGCAGTTCTTC.